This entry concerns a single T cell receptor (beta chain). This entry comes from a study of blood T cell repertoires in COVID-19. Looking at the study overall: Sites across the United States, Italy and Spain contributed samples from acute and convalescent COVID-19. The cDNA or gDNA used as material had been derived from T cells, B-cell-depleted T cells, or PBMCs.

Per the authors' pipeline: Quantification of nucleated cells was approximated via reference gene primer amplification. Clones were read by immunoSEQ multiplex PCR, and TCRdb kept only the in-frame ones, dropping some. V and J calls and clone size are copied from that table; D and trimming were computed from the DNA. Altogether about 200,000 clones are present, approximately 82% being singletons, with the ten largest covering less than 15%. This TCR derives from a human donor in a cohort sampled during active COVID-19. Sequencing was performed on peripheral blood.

The CDR3 region is CASSETSVRVETQYF. In nucleotides, the CDR3 is TGTGCCAGCAGTGAAACGTCGGTCAGGGTAGAGACCCAGTACTTC. The V gene is TRBV25-1, the J gene TRBJ2-5; D perhaps matches TRBD1 (5 bases). CDR3 size: 15 residues. CDR1 and CDR2 from the germline V gene are MGHDK and SYGVNS. V lost 2 bases and J 4 bases, leaving 14 bases between the germline ends.